Below are 22 T cell receptor beta chains sequenced from a single sample in a study of beta chain features in type 1 diabetes. Investigators reverse transcribed all isolated RNA, so they sequenced expressed TCRB transcripts. Clones were sequenced by immunoSEQ multiplex PCR, and TCRdb holds only the in-frame ones, with some missing. This sample has more than 300,000 clones, with approximately 16% found just once. Input material: naive CD4+ T cells from blood. Receptors were obtained from a young woman in good health.

The chain has TRBV28 and TRBJ2-1, with D perhaps matching TRBD2 (5 bases). The CDR3 is 15 amino acids. Germline V gives CDR1 MDHEN, CDR2 SYDVKM. Deletions cut 8 bases from V and 0 bases from J, with 14 bases between. This CDR3 is CASLSRGFSYNEQFF. CDR3 bases: TGTGCCAGCCTTTCTCGGGGTTTCTCCTACAATGAGCAGTTCTTC.

This clone was observed a handful of times. The rearrangement links TRBV4-3 to TRBJ2-2; 9 bases align to TRBD2. CDR1 LGHNA and CDR2 YSLEER come from the germline V gene. There are 16 residues in the CDR3. Trimming took 3 bases from V and 5 from J; bases not matched to a gene: 7. The CDR3 reads CASSHLAGTGTGELFF. The CDR3 DNA reads as TGCGCCAGCAGCCACCTAGCGGGAACGGGAACCGGGGAGCTGTTTTTT.

The chain recombines TRBV9 with TRBJ2-7; D perhaps matches TRBD1 (5 bases). V was clipped by 0 bases and J by 2 bases, with 21 bases between them. Germline assignment: CDR1 SGDLS and CDR2 YYNGEE. The CDR3 extends over 18 amino acids. CDR3: CASSVGLPRTQRTYEQYF. CDR3 coding DNA: TGTGCCAGCAGCGTAGGTTTGCCACGGACACAAAGGACCTACGAGCAGTACTTC.

The J gene is TRBJ2-3, the V gene TRBV6-1; D gene uncertain. Between the trimmed V and J ends, which lost 6 bases and 5 bases, there was a span of 6 bases. This CDR3 is 11 amino acids long. CDR1 and CDR2 (germline): MNHNS, SASEGT. The CDR3, as DNA: TGTGCCAGCAGGCTTAGAGATACGCAGTATTTT. Translation: CASRLRDTQYF.

The CDR3 DNA is TGTGCCTGGGTTCGTGAGGACAGTTATGGCTACACCTTC. It encodes CAWVREDSYGYTF. The rearrangement links TRBV30 to TRBJ1-2; possible D gene TRBD1, 6 bases. Trimming stripped 5 bases from V and 5 bases from J, with 15 bases between. The CDR3 sequence is 13 residues long. From germline, CDR1 is GTSNPN and CDR2 SVGIG (reference sequence).

This clone was observed a few times. The rearrangement uses TRBV6-5 and TRBJ1-1; D may be TRBD1 (5 bases). V was pared by 8 bases and J by 9 bases, with 22 bases between. Per the germline V gene, CDR1 is MNHEY and CDR2 is SVGAGI. CDR3 length: 14 amino acids. CDR3 sequence (DNA): TGTGCCAGCTTACCCAGGGAAAAGGAATCCCAAGCTTTCTTT. Translation gives CASLPREKESQAFF.

J is TRBJ1-1 and V is TRBV7-2, with 7 bases identical to TRBD1. The CDR3 loop spans 14 amino acids. Germline-derived CDR1 and CDR2 are SGHTA and FQGNSA. V dropped 5 bases and J dropped 1; count of bases not matched to a gene: 4. The CDR3 here is CASSEWTGNTEAFF. CDR3 coding DNA: TGTGCCAGCAGCGAGTGGACAGGGAACACTGAAGCTTTCTTT.

This rearrangement joins TRBV19 to TRBJ2-4; D perhaps matches TRBD2 (6 bases). V gave up 6 bases and J gave up 6 bases, with 9 bases separating them. Germline lookup yields CDR1 LNHDA and CDR2 SQIVND (reference sequence). The CDR3 is 12 amino acids. As DNA, the CDR3 is TGTGCCAGTAGGGCCGGGGGAAACATTCAGTACTTC. It codes for CASRAGGNIQYF.

V gene TRBV7-9 combines with J gene TRBJ2-2; 8 bases match TRBD1. Germline CDR1 SEHNR, CDR2 FQNEAQ (reference sequence). This CDR3 spans 16 amino acids. V lost 1 base and J lost 0; bases outside the gene matches: 1. CDR3 sequence: CASSLGDRPNTGELFF. In nucleotides, the CDR3 is TGTGCCAGCAGCTTAGGGGACAGGCCGAACACCGGGGAGCTGTTTTTT.

The genes are TRBV9 and TRBJ2-1; D may be TRBD2 (6 bases). V was trimmed by 0 bases and J by 3 bases, leaving 13 bases between them. CDR3 size: 16 residues. Germline V CDR1 and CDR2: SGDLS, YYNGEE. The CDR3 sequence is CASSVDGGGLYNEQFF. The CDR3, as DNA: TGTGCCAGCAGCGTAGATGGGGGAGGACTCTACAATGAGCAGTTCTTC.

The chain is built from TRBV27 and TRBJ1-1, with D unresolved. This CDR3 has 12 amino acids. Germline V gives CDR1 MNHEY, CDR2 SMNVEV (reference sequence). V lost 4 bases and J 0 bases, leaving 3 bases between the germline ends. The CDR3 protein is CASSSVNTEAFF. The CDR3 region has the DNA TGTGCCAGCAGTTCCGTGAACACTGAAGCTTTCTTT.

CDR3 bases: TGCGCCAGCAGCTCTCCTCCGACAGGGATCTACGAGCAGTACTTC. The encoded protein is CASSSPPTGIYEQYF. The chain recombines TRBV5-1 with TRBJ2-7; TRBD1 matches 7 bases. Germline CDR1 is SGHRS and CDR2 is YFSETQ. The CDR3 is made up of 15 amino acids. Unmatched junction bases numbered 9, after V lost 3 bases and J lost 3 bases.

In its sample, this clone was seen a few times. The chain uses TRBV25-1 and TRBJ1-2, with TRBD1 as a possible D gene (6 bases). The V gene lost 0 bases and the J gene lost 4 bases, with 12 bases spanning the gap. CDR1 and CDR2 (germline): MGHDK, SYGVNS. This CDR3 has 15 amino acids. CDR3 nucleotide sequence: TGTGCCAGCAGTGAATATAACAGGGAGGGCTATGGCTACACCTTC. Encoded protein: CASSEYNREGYGYTF.

The chain combines TRBV6-4 with TRBJ2-7; D possibly corresponds to TRBD1 (5 bases). Germline V gene lookup returns CDR1 MRHNA and CDR2 SNTAGT. V was trimmed by 6 bases and J by 6 bases, leaving 15 bases between them. This CDR3 has 13 amino acids. The CDR3, as DNA: TGTGCCAGCAGCGATAGGATCCAGGGCGAGCAGTACTTC. This codes for CASSDRIQGEQYF.

This clone was detected a few times. The chain has TRBV29-1 and TRBJ2-2, with 11 bases matching TRBD2. The CDR3 is 14 amino acids. CDR1 SQVTM and CDR2 ANQGSEA come from the germline V gene. Trimming at V came to 7 bases and at J to 7 bases, leaving 8 bases not matched to a gene. CDR3 bases: TGCAGCGCCGGGGTAGCGGGAGGGCACGGGGAGCTGTTTTTT. Its translation: CSAGVAGGHGELFF.

This chain joins TRBV28 and TRBJ1-5; D uncertain. V was trimmed by 7 bases and J by 6 bases, leaving 10 bases between them. The CDR3 runs 12 residues. Germline values: CDR1 MDHEN, CDR2 SYDVKM. The CDR3 spells CASTIPPQPQHF. In DNA, the CDR3 is TGTGCCAGCACAATTCCCCCTCAGCCCCAGCATTTT.

This clone came up a few times. V gene TRBV28 combines with J gene TRBJ2-1, with 8 bases aligning to TRBD2. J was trimmed by 6 bases and V by 2 bases; bases with no gene match: 3. In germline, CDR1 is MDHEN, CDR2 SYDVKM. This CDR3 is 14 amino acids long. The CDR3 bases are TGTGCCAGCAGTTTACGAGCGGGAGCCAATGAGCAGTTCTTC. This gives the protein CASSLRAGANEQFF.

This clone showed up just a few times. The V gene is TRBV9, the J gene TRBJ2-1; 10 bases align to TRBD2. V shed 2 bases and J 4 bases; nucleotides not matched to a gene: 3. The CDR3 is 15 amino acids. Germline loops: CDR1 SGDLS, CDR2 YYNGEE. CDR3 protein: CASSVRTSGYNEQFF. The CDR3 coding sequence is TGTGCCAGCAGCGTGCGGACTAGCGGTTACAATGAGCAGTTCTTC.

This clone occurred a few times. J is TRBJ1-2 and V is TRBV18; D is ambiguous. Trimming took off 1 base at V and 8 bases at J, with 14 bases between the two ends. Looked up from germline, CDR1 is KGHSH and CDR2 is LQKENI. The CDR3 extends over 14 amino acids. The CDR3 reads CASSPQETSGGYTF. The CDR3 DNA reads TGTGCCAGCTCACCACAGGAAACCAGCGGGGGCTACACCTTC.

This chain uses TRBV11-2 with TRBJ2-7; a possible D gene is TRBD1 (6 bases). Germline V gives CDR1 SGHAT, CDR2 FQNNGV. The CDR3 extends over 12 amino acids. The V end was cut by 4 bases, the J end by 4 bases, with 8 bases between. The CDR3 loop is CASSYGQYEQYF. The CDR3 DNA reads TGTGCCAGCAGCTATGGACAGTACGAGCAGTACTTC.

The rearrangement links TRBV25-1 to TRBJ2-1; TRBD1 agrees at 7 bases. The ends lost 4 bases at V and 4 bases at J; junction bases unmatched: 7. CDR1 MGHDK and CDR2 SYGVNS come from the germline V gene. This CDR3 has 15 residues. The CDR3: CASSVAGQVYNEQFF. Here the CDR3 DNA reads TGTGCCAGCAGTGTAGCAGGACAGGTATACAATGAGCAGTTCTTC.

V is TRBV6-6 and J is TRBJ1-1; 7 positions match TRBD1. Per germline, CDR1 MNHNY and CDR2 SVGAGI (reference sequence). V shed 7 bases, J shed 3 bases, and the junction held 5 bases outside the gene matches. The CDR3 length is 13 residues. Here the CDR3 reads CASTTGRYTEAFF. DNA for the CDR3: TGTGCCAGCACGACAGGGCGGTACACTGAAGCTTTCTTT.